These 4 T cell receptor beta chains were sequenced from one sample in a study of T cell responses to AZD1222 COVID-19 vaccine. Generated by immunoSEQ multiplex PCR, the TCRdb table keeps only in-frame clones and is missing some. The top ten hold 20% to 25% of the sample, which has about 130,000 clones, about nine tenths seen once. The specimen comprised peripheral blood, sampled on day 0 of AZD1222 vaccination. These receptor sequences come from an adult in good health.

The chain links TRBV4-3 to TRBJ2-3; 14 bases align to TRBD2. The V gene's germline CDR1 is LGHNA and CDR2 YSLEER. The CDR3 sequence is 17 residues long. Germline trimming cut 4 bases from V and 6 bases from J; bases unmatched to any gene: 9. The CDR3 DNA follows: TGCGCCAGCAGCCGGGGCAGACTAGCGGGGGGGCTGGATACGCAGTATTTT. Its protein product is CASSRGRLAGGLDTQYF.

The chain links TRBV27 to TRBJ2-1, with D possibly TRBD2 on 6 matching bases. The CDR3 is 16 amino acids. Per the germline V gene, CDR1 is MNHEY and CDR2 is SMNVEV (reference sequence). Trimming stripped 4 bases from V and 7 bases from J, with 20 bases between. DNA of the CDR3: TGTGCCAGCAGTTCCGCCGGGACTCGGGCCGGGAATGAGCAGTTCTTC. Protein sequence: CASSSAGTRAGNEQFF.

This chain connects TRBV3-1 (or the pseudogene TRBV3-2) to TRBJ1-2, with D possibly matching TRBD1 (6 bases). V was shortened by 5 bases and J by 5 bases, with 15 bases between the two germline ends. CDR3 length: 14 residues. Germline CDR1 is LGHDT and CDR2 is YNNKEL (reference sequence). The CDR3 sequence: CASSGQGMFYGYTF. As DNA, the CDR3 is TGTGCCAGCAGCGGGCAGGGGATGTTTTATGGCTACACCTTC.

This clone was recorded a few times. The V call is TRBV30, the J call TRBJ2-5; possible D gene TRBD1, 5 bases. Germline CDR1 is GTSNPN and CDR2 is SVGIG (reference sequence). Trimming removed 3 bases from V and 2 bases from J, with 10 bases in between. The CDR3 covers 13 residues. The CDR3 sequence is CAWSPDRQETQYF. CDR3 DNA sequence: TGTGCCTGGAGCCCAGACAGACAAGAGACCCAGTACTTC.